The rows below give T cell receptor beta chains drawn from one sample of a study of blood T cell repertoires in COVID-19. Method: immunoSEQ multiplex PCR; TCRdb's copy keeps in-frame clones and lacks some. Seen here are about 200,000 clones, roughly 90% observed once, and the top ten hold about 4.6%. Sequences were obtained from PBMCs or T cells enriched from blood (not recorded which). The receptors originated from a young woman who had been exposed to COVID-19. Each CDR3 is given with its conserved first and last residue. A D gene is named only where the DNA matches it firmly. Not all rows give a size; the values are once, few, many and, for expanded clones, a class.

d_gene,j_gene,abundance,v_gene,CDR3aa,CDR3nt
.,TRBJ1-3,.,TRBV10-2,CASSEIFSGNTIYF,TGCGCCAGCAGTGAAATCTTCTCTGGAAACACCATATATTTT
TRBD1,TRBJ2-2,.,TRBV6-1,CASSGGDRGRTGELFF,TGTGCCAGCAGTGGTGGGGACAGGGGGCGAACCGGGGAGCTGTTTTTT
.,TRBJ1-2,.,TRBV19,CASSSGQFYGYTF,TGTGCCAGTAGTAGTGGACAGTTCTATGGCTACACCTTC
TRBD1,TRBJ1-5,.,TRBV27,CANRSGTALNQPQHF,TGTGCCAACAGATCCGGGACAGCCTTAAATCAGCCCCAGCATTTT
TRBD1,TRBJ2-2,.,TRBV7-9,CASSSGGITGELFF,TGTGCCAGCAGCTCAGGGGGCATCACCGGGGAGCTGTTTTTT
.,TRBJ1-6,.,TRBV12-5,CASGDPHPGFNSPLHF,TGTGCTAGTGGAGATCCCCACCCAGGGTTTAATTCACCCCTCCACTTT
TRBD1,TRBJ1-5,.,TRBV20-1,CSASTGVGQPQHF,TGCAGTGCTAGTACAGGGGTCGGGCAGCCCCAGCATTTT
.,TRBJ2-7,.,TRBV6-5,CASMGGSDGYEQYF,TGTGCCAGCATGGGGGGATCCGACGGCTACGAGCAGTACTTC
.,TRBJ1-3,once,TRBV29-1,CSVRQGNTIYF,TGCAGCGTTCGACAGGGAAACACCATATATTTT
.,TRBJ1-5,.,TRBV2,CASSDSVSGNQPQHF,TGTGCCAGCAGTGATTCGGTCTCGGGCAATCAGCCCCAGCATTTT
.,TRBJ1-2,.,TRBV15,CATSRDWSGNNHYGYTF,TGTGCCACCAGCAGAGATTGGTCAGGGAATAATCACTATGGCTACACCTTC
TRBD1,TRBJ1-6,.,TRBV18,CASSPQGAPAPLHF,TGTGCCAGCTCACCTCAGGGGGCGCCGGCACCCCTCCACTTT
.,TRBJ1-6,once,TRBV5-1,CASSLFAQADSPLHF,TGCGCCAGCAGCTTGTTCGCACAAGCGGATTCACCCCTCCACTTT
TRBD1,TRBJ1-2,.,TRBV5-6,CASSPPGARGPRIGYTF,TGTGCCAGCAGCCCCCCAGGCGCCAGGGGGCCTCGTATAGGCTACACCTTC
.,TRBJ1-1,.,TRBV5-6,CASSLQGNTEAFF,TGTGCCAGCAGCTTACAGGGGAACACTGAAGCTTTCTTT
.,TRBJ1-2,.,TRBV7-3,CASSSGQGSNYGYTF,TGTGCCAGCAGCTCGGGTCAGGGGTCTAACTATGGCTACACCTTC
TRBD1,TRBJ1-3,.,TRBV5-1,CASQGTGLTGNTIYF,TGCGCCAGCCAGGGGACAGGGTTAACTGGAAACACCATATATTTT
TRBD1,TRBJ1-5,.,TRBV6-5,CASSYWQGGQPQHF,TGTGCCAGCAGTTACTGGCAGGGGGGCCAGCCCCAGCATTTT
TRBD1,TRBJ1-5,.,TRBV6-5,CASCLRDRVGQPQHF,TGTGCCAGCTGCCTCAGGGACAGGGTTGGTCAGCCCCAGCATTTT
.,TRBJ2-2,.,TRBV3-1/TRBV3-2,CASSQGTVTGELFF,TGTGCCAGCAGCCAAGGGACTGTCACCGGGGAGCTGTTTTTT
.,TRBJ1-3,.,TRBV12-5,CASGPDTSSGNTIYF,TGTGCTAGTGGCCCAGACACCAGCTCTGGAAACACCATATATTTT
.,TRBJ1-1,.,TRBV12-3/TRBV12-4,CATSGFTLTEAFF,TGTGCCACCTCGGGGTTCACTCTAACTGAAGCTTTCTTT
.,TRBJ2-7,.,TRBV21-1,CASRGRTGAGVYEQYF,TGTGCCAGCAGGGGACGGACAGGGGCGGGCGTCTACGAGCAGTACTTC
TRBD1,TRBJ2-7,.,TRBV30,CAWSSGTGGREQYF,TGTGCCTGGAGTAGCGGGACAGGGGGGAGAGAGCAGTACTTC
.,TRBJ1-2,.,TRBV9,CASSVGTDFWNGYTF,TGTGCCAGCAGCGTCGGAACGGACTTCTGGAATGGCTACACCTTC
TRBD2,TRBJ2-5,.,TRBV11-3,CASSLGSSGGPETQYF,TGTGCCAGCAGCTTAGGATCTAGCGGGGGGCCGGAGACCCAGTACTTC
.,TRBJ1-4,.,TRBV5-1,CASPRTGKAGFNEKLFF,TGCGCCAGCCCGCGCACAGGGAAGGCGGGCTTTAATGAAAAACTGTTTTTT
TRBD1,TRBJ1-6,.,TRBV9,CASSDQGESSYNSPLHF,TGTGCCAGCAGCGACCAGGGGGAGAGCTCCTATAATTCACCCCTCCACTTT
.,TRBJ1-5,.,TRBV19,CASSPLYSNQPQHF,TGTGCCAGTAGTCCACTGTATAGCAATCAGCCCCAGCATTTT
.,TRBJ2-7,.,TRBV7-2,CASSFGQGPYEQYF,TGTGCCAGCAGCTTCGGGCAGGGCCCCTACGAGCAGTACTTC
.,TRBJ1-2,.,TRBV5-8,CASTFGDIRAYGYTF,TGTGCCAGCACCTTCGGGGACATCCGGGCCTATGGCTACACCTTC
.,TRBJ2-7,.,TRBV5-1,CASSSGIGSDEQYF,TGCGCCAGCAGCTCCGGGATAGGCAGCGACGAGCAGTACTTC
.,TRBJ2-2,once,TRBV28,CASSSGQIPNTGELFF,TGTGCCAGCAGTTCCGGACAGATACCGAACACCGGGGAGCTGTTTTTT
TRBD2,TRBJ2-6,.,TRBV13,CASSLERGGESGANVLTF,TGTGCCAGCAGCTTAGAGAGGGGAGGGGAGTCTGGGGCCAACGTCCTGACTTTC
.,TRBJ1-5,.,TRBV2,CASSESYYQPQHF,TGTGCCAGCAGTGAAAGCTATTATCAGCCCCAGCATTTT
.,TRBJ1-2,few,TRBV9,CASSVDANLMGGYTF,TGTGCCAGCAGCGTAGACGCGAATCTCATGGGCGGCTACACCTTC
.,TRBJ1-6,.,TRBV7-8,CASSRGQSYNSPLHF,TGTGCCAGCAGCCGAGGACAAAGCTATAATTCACCCCTCCACTTT
.,TRBJ2-1,.,TRBV5-1,CASSLPQLYNEQFF,TGCGCCAGCAGCTTGCCACAGTTATACAATGAGCAGTTCTTC
TRBD1,TRBJ2-7,.,TRBV3-1/TRBV3-2,CASSLGTGLDYEQYF,TGTGCCAGCAGCCTCGGGACAGGGCTAGACTACGAGCAGTACTTC